These 9 T cell receptor beta chains were all obtained from the same sample, sequenced in a study of beta chain features in type 1 diabetes. The authors reverse transcribed all of the isolated RNA, so sequencing captured expressed TCRB transcripts. The table came from immunoSEQ multiplex PCR; TCRdb's copy has only in-frame clones and leaves some out. Among about 150,000 clones listed, 40% to 60% were seen once. Sequenced input: Tregs from blood. These receptors were obtained from a man in his late teens or twenties in good health.

This clone was detected once. V is TRBV18 and J is TRBJ1-2, with D tentatively TRBD1 (6 bases). This CDR3 region has 15 residues. CDR1 and CDR2 (germline): KGHSH, LQKENI. Between the trimmed V and J ends, which lost 3 bases and 0 bases, there was a span of 11 bases. The chain's CDR3 is CASSPTDSSNYGYTF. The CDR3 DNA reads as TGTGCCAGCTCACCCACGGACAGCTCTAACTATGGCTACACCTTC.

The chain links TRBV11-2 to TRBJ2-2, with TRBD1 identical over 8 bases. In germline, CDR1 is SGHAT, CDR2 FQNNGV. This CDR3 region has 14 residues. The V gene end was trimmed by 0 bases and the J gene end by 11 bases; junction bases not matched to a gene: 5. In DNA, the CDR3 is TGTGCCAGCAGCTTAGAGCCAGGGGGCAGAGAGCTGTTTTTT. Its translation: CASSLEPGGRELFF. The whole variable domain, remainder taken from reference TRBV11-2 and TRBJ2-2, is EAGVAQSPRYKIIEKRQSVAFWCNPISGHATLYWYQQILGQGPKLLIQFQNNGVVDDSQLPKDRFSAERLKGVDSTLKIQPAKLEDSAVYLCASSLEPGGRELFFGEGSRLTVL.

This clone was detected only a few times. The chain joins TRBV18 to TRBJ2-2, with 9 bases aligning to TRBD2. The germline V gene encodes CDR1 KGHSH and CDR2 LQKENI. This CDR3 contains 16 residues. V shed 4 bases, J shed 0 bases, and the junction held 3 bases outside the gene matches. The CDR3 loop is CASSRSGRPNTGELFF. The CDR3, as DNA: TGTGCCAGCTCACGAAGCGGGAGGCCGAACACCGGGGAGCTGTTTTTT.

This clone was found once. The chain couples TRBV28 to TRBJ1-2; D is undetermined. Germline-derived CDR1 and CDR2 are MDHEN and SYDVKM. V lost 2 bases to trimming and J lost 1 base, with 11 bases between them. This CDR3 is built from 15 residues. The CDR3, as DNA: TGTGCCAGCAGTTTAGATGAACGGTTTAACTATGGCTACACCTTC. Protein sequence: CASSLDERFNYGYTF.

The chain combines TRBV5-4 with TRBJ1-1, with a weak D call TRBD1 (6 bases). The length of the CDR3 is 18 residues. Trimming took off 4 bases at V and 6 bases at J, with 28 bases between the two ends. Germline loops: CDR1 SGHNT, CDR2 YYREEE (reference sequence). The CDR3 here is CASSPSYIPPGHGAEAFF. The CDR3 DNA is TGTGCCAGCAGCCCATCCTATATACCTCCGGGACATGGCGCTGAAGCTTTCTTT.

The chain uses TRBV28 and TRBJ2-1, with TRBD2 identical over 12 bases. V was clipped by 2 bases and J by 7 bases; unmatched bases: 0. This CDR3 has 14 residues. The germline V gene has CDR1 MDHEN and CDR2 SYDVKM. CDR3 coding DNA: TGTGCCAGCAGTTTAGGGACTAGCGGGAATGAGCAGTTCTTC. This sequence encodes CASSLGTSGNEQFF.

This chain uses TRBV19 with TRBJ2-7; TRBD1 aligns across 7 bases. This CDR3 is 12 amino acids long. CDR1 LNHDA and CDR2 SQIVND come from the germline V gene (reference sequence). Trimming removed 9 bases from V and 3 bases from J; junction bases left unmatched: 5. Here the CDR3 reads CASRDSYYEQYF. The CDR3 DNA follows: TGTGCCAGCCGGGACAGCTACTACGAGCAGTACTTC.

The chain combines TRBV14 with TRBJ1-1, with TRBD1 as a possible D gene (5 bases). There are 19 residues in the CDR3. Trimming shortened V by 3 bases and J by 5 bases, and 28 bases separated the two germline ends. Per germline, CDR1 SGHDN and CDR2 FVKESK. CDR3 region: CASSHLIGVGRARRTEAFF. As DNA, the CDR3 is TGTGCCAGCAGCCACCTGATAGGGGTCGGCCGTGCCAGACGGACTGAAGCTTTCTTT.

V gene TRBV5-1 combines with J gene TRBJ2-1, with TRBD2 as a possible D gene (5 bases). V was cut by 0 bases and J by 3 bases, with 10 bases left in between. Germline-derived CDR1 and CDR2 are SGHRS and YFSETQ. The CDR3 covers 15 residues. CDR3 coding DNA: TGCGCCAGCAGCTTGGTCGGGATCGGCTACAATGAGCAGTTCTTC. Its protein is CASSLVGIGYNEQFF.